These 9 T cell receptor beta chains were all obtained from the same sample, sequenced in a study of cytomegalovirus exposure and HLA in healthy donors. Both 60 Vbeta primers and 13 Jbeta primers went into the PCR. Sequencing used immunoSEQ multiplex PCR; TCRdb keeps in-frame clones, though not all of them. The repertoire table contains around 200,000 clones. The source material was PBMCs. The receptor source for this set is a woman younger than 45 in good health and CMV-seropositive.

This rearrangement joins TRBV28 to TRBJ1-2, with 10 bases aligning to TRBD1. J was trimmed by 3 bases and V by 10 bases; bases with no gene match: 8. This CDR3 has 14 residues. The germline V gene has CDR1 MDHEN and CDR2 SYDVKM. The CDR3 region is CATGGTGVYYGYTF. The DNA for the CDR3 is TGTGCCACCGGGGGGACAGGGGTTTACTATGGCTACACCTTC.

V is TRBV12-2 and J is TRBJ1-2; the table calls TRBD1, which could not be checked here. TRBV12-2 counts as a pseudogene. The CDR3 loop spans 15 amino acids. CDR3 coding DNA: TGTGCAAGTCGATCTTCAGGGTATCGCCTTTATGGCTACACCTTC. Translated: CASRSSGYRLYGYTF.

The V gene is TRBV6-5, the J gene TRBJ1-1, with 8 bases aligning to TRBD1. The ends lost 6 bases at V and 3 bases at J; junction bases unmatched: 9. Germline V gives CDR1 MNHEY, CDR2 SVGAGI. CDR3 length: 15 residues. CDR3 DNA sequence: TGTGCCAGCAGGACATTCGGACAGGGAGACACTGAAGCTTTCTTT. Its protein product is CASRTFGQGDTEAFF.

The CDR3, as DNA: TGCGCCAGCAGCTTGGTAGGGGCGGGGGAAAGTTACGAGCAGTACTTC. It yields the protein CASSLVGAGESYEQYF. The rearrangement joins TRBV5-1 to TRBJ2-7; 7 bases match TRBD2. The CDR3 runs 16 residues. V shed 0 bases and J 4 bases; nucleotides not matched to a gene: 10. From germline, CDR1 is SGHRS and CDR2 YFSETQ.

Comment on this clone: Germline is not matched at one junction end, which may reflect a read error. Other DNA sequences from this sample encode an identical CDR3 as well. The rearrangement joins TRBV7-6 to TRBJ2-1, with D maybe TRBD1 (6 bases). Germline loops: CDR1 SGHVS, CDR2 FNYEAQ. The CDR3 runs to 18 residues. The CDR3 is CASSLGTTGLSSYNEQFF. Written as DNA, the CDR3 is TGTGCCAGCAGTTTAGGGACCACAGGGTTAAGCTCCTACAATGAGCAGTTCTTC.

V gene TRBV7-2 combines with J gene TRBJ2-3, with a tentative D call TRBD2 (6 bases). The CDR3 totals 13 residues. Between the trimmed V and J ends, which lost 5 bases and 0 bases, there was a span of 6 bases. Germline V gene data show CDR1 as SGHTA and CDR2 as FQGNSA. CDR3 loop: CASSAGSTDTQYF. The DNA of the CDR3 is TGTGCCAGCAGCGCGGGAAGCACAGATACGCAGTATTTT.

The chain links TRBV19 to TRBJ1-2; TRBD1 aligns across 9 bases. The CDR3 loop spans 16 amino acids. J lost 5 bases, V lost 7 bases, and 14 bases had no gene match. Germline values: CDR1 LNHDA, CDR2 SQIVND (reference sequence). The DNA for the CDR3 is TGTGCCAGTACCTCCGGGACAGGGCTCATTTTTTATGGCTACACCTTC. This encodes CASTSGTGLIFYGYTF.

The CDR3 DNA reads as TGTGCCAGCAGGATACCGGGACAGTCCTACGAGCAGTACTTC. This gives the protein CASRIPGQSYEQYF. The rearrangement joins TRBV5-5 to TRBJ2-7; 7 nucleotides agree with TRBD1. The CDR3 runs to 14 residues. The ends lost 5 bases at V and 1 base at J; junction bases unmatched: 6. Germline-derived CDR1 and CDR2 are SGHKS and YYEKEE (reference sequence).

The chain carries TRBV6-5 and TRBJ2-1, with a weak D call TRBD1 (6 bases). The germline CDR1 and CDR2 sequences are MNHEY and SVGAGI. The CDR3 is 13 amino acids. V lost 4 bases and J 4 bases, leaving 8 bases between the germline ends. In nucleotides, the CDR3 is TGTGCCAGCAGTTCCAGGGGATACAATGAGCAGTTCTTC. This encodes CASSSRGYNEQFF.